A selection of T cell receptor beta chains follows, all from one sample in a study of blood T cell repertoires in COVID-19. This table comes from immunoSEQ multiplex PCR, and its TCRdb copy is limited to in-frame clones, with some not included. The data contain more than 250,000 clones, 88% of them singletons. Sample: PBMCs or T cells enriched from blood (not recorded which). The source is a middle-aged woman with acute COVID-19. The CDR3 runs from the conserved cysteine through the conserved F or W. Clone size is shown for a subset of rows, as once, few, many or a class of expanded clone.

TRBJ2-1	.	13	TRBV15	CATSGQAYNEQFF
TRBJ2-5	.	15	TRBV7-9	CASSLRQGVKETQYF
TRBJ1-5	.	16	TRBV18	CASSLETGQGLRTQHF
TRBJ1-2	once	15	TRBV7-9	CASSSFDRPHRGYTF
TRBJ1-6	.	15	TRBV5-4	CASSFRQGTYSPLHF
TRBJ1-6	.	16	TRBV28	CASRKDRESYDFPLHF
TRBJ1-2	few	10	TRBV5-4	CASGRGGYTF
TRBJ1-1	.	13	TRBV2	CARRTGGASEAFF
TRBJ2-7	.	11	TRBV27	CASRSSYEQYF
TRBJ1-5	.	13	TRBV27	CASSPRGLRPQHF
TRBJ1-5	.	13	TRBV10-1	CASSESAYEPQHF
TRBJ2-7	.	15	TRBV7-3	CASSPGLAGVSEQYF
TRBJ2-5	few	15	TRBV9	CASSVTGGLEETQYF
TRBJ1-5	.	13	TRBV10-3	CAISEQSNQPQHF
TRBJ2-2	.	17	TRBV14	CASSDLTSGTNTGELFF
TRBJ1-3	.	15	TRBV18	CASSPTVRSGNTIYF
TRBJ2-2	.	15	TRBV7-8	CASSWGTGVTGELFF
TRBJ2-7	once	15	TRBV5-6	CASSWGTMTLGEQYF
TRBJ2-7	.	14	TRBV7-9	CASRLAGGPYEQYF
TRBJ1-2	.	13	TRBV7-3	CASSPTGGGGYTF